The clone carrying this T cell receptor (beta chain) occurred many times. In germline, CDR1 is SGHVS, CDR2 FQNEAQ. The CDR3 covers 15 residues. V gave up 5 bases and J gave up 5 bases; unmatched junction bases: 12. This sample was included in a study of T cell repertoires in cytomegalovirus infection. TCRdb reprocessed the reads via MiXCR and lists one record per CDR3 protein. The sample contains around 450,000 distinct CDR3 sequences, 25% to 40% of which appear only once. The genes are TRBV7-8 and TRBJ2-7, with 7 bases fitting TRBD1. This sequence was found in a human donor in good health (CMV status not recorded). Some clones in this sample may be carry-over from other donors' samples. Material for sequencing was PBMCs. The CDR3 spells CASSLRRTGGHEQYF. The CDR3 bases are TGTGCCAGCAGCCTACGACGGACAGGCGGCCACGAGCAGTACTTC.